This T cell receptor (beta chain) was documented in a study of OX40 agonist ivuxolimab in advanced cancers. Assay used: immunoSEQ multiplex PCR; TCRdb lists only in-frame clones, some missing. The sample has 80,000 or so clones, roughly 81% seen once. This clone was observed a handful of times. Trimming at V came to 4 bases and at J to 8 bases, leaving 4 bases not matched to a gene. The germline gives CDR1 SEHNR, CDR2 FQNEAQ (reference sequence). The CDR3 runs to 12 residues. The genes are TRBV7-9 and TRBJ1-1; 7 nucleotides match TRBD1. Sample: CD4+ or CD8+ T cells sorted from blood, taken in a trial of the OX40 agonist ivuxolimab. This clonotype originated in an adult with an advanced solid tumor such as melanoma, head and neck, liver or kidney cancer. CDR3 protein: CASSSWDREAFF. CDR3 DNA sequence: TGTGCCAGCAGCTCATGGGACAGAGAAGCTTTCTTT.